The source of this T cell receptor (beta chain) is a study of tumor-infiltrating lymphocytes in primary liver carcinoma. TCR beta cDNA came from roughly 0.45 ug total RNA, primed with a constant-region primer. Three rounds of nested multiplex PCR with slightly modified ARM-PCR produced TCR beta libraries. Two initial PCR rounds of roughly 10 cycles each paired TRBV1-TRBV30 forward primers with a C-beta reverse primer. TCRdb redid the calling of the multiplex PCR reads with MiXCR, one entry per CDR3 protein. This sample has 90,000 to 140,000 distinct CDR3 sequences, with 80% to 85% found just once. Total RNA and DNA came together from about 21-30 mg of bulk tissue without cell sorting. The germline V gene encodes CDR1 MNHNY and CDR2 SVGAGI (reference sequence). CDR3 length: 17 residues. Comments on this clonotype: At one boundary the junction diverges from the germline segment, which might be a read error.

The specimen was liver tumor tissue from sampling region 3. Sample subset: tumor region T3, left-lateral pole. The sequence derives from a middle-aged man with primary liver carcinoma and hepatitis B virus infection. This rearrangement joins TRBV6-6 to TRBJ1-5; TRBD1 might be the D (6 bases). The CDR3 coding sequence is TGTGCCAGCAGTTGGGTCCAGGGGACGGATAGCAATCAGCCCCAACATTTT. Protein sequence: CASSWVQGTDSNQPQHF.